This TCR beta chain was identified in a study of blood T cell repertoires in COVID-19. Study-wide context: Specimens from acute and convalescent COVID-19 originated in the United States, Italy and Spain. The analysed material was cDNA or gDNA that came from T cells, B-cell-depleted T cells, or PBMCs.

In Seattle, patients joined the study during active infection and were tracked longitudinally. J lost 6 bases, V lost 5 bases, and 3 bases had no gene match. Germline V gives CDR1 MDHEN, CDR2 SYDVKM. The CDR3 is 15 residues long. Original processing notes: Estimated nucleated cell counts came from reference gene primer amplification. Clones were read by immunoSEQ multiplex PCR, and TCRdb kept only the in-frame ones, dropping some. V and J calls and clone size are as listed in that table; D and trimming were resolved from the DNA. Of about 94,000 clones listed, roughly 80% are singletons. This TCR derives from a man in his 70s with COVID-19, enrolled during active disease. What was sequenced was peripheral blood. The V and J genes are TRBV28 and TRBJ1-6, with TRBD1 identical over 11 bases. The CDR3 nucleotides are TGTGCCAGCAGTACCGGACAGGGGGCTAATTCACCCCTCCACTTT. Protein: CASSTGQGANSPLHF.